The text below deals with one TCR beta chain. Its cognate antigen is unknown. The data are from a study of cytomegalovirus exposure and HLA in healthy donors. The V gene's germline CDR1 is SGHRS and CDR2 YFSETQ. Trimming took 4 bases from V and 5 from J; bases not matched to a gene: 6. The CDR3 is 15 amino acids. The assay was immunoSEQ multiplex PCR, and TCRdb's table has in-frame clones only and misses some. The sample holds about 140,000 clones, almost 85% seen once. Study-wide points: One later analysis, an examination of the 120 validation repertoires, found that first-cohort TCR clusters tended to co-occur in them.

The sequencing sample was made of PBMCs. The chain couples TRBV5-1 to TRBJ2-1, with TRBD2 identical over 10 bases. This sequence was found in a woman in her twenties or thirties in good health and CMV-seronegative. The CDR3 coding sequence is TGCGCCAGCAGCACCTTAGCGGGGGGTAACAATGAGCAGTTCTTC. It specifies CASSTLAGGNNEQFF.